This T cell receptor (beta chain) was identified in a study of regulatory T cells in long-lasting Graves disease. Arm-PCR of CDR3 regions and iRepertoire HTBI primers were used to build TCR beta libraries. TCRdb processed the multiplex PCR reads anew with MiXCR; each CDR3 protein has one entry. The sample lists 500,000 or so distinct CDR3 sequences, 12% to 15% occurring once. Germline CDR1 SGHAT, CDR2 FQNNGV. V was shortened by 2 bases and J by 8 bases, with 16 bases between the two germline ends. This CDR3 has 15 amino acids. This clonotype appeared many times. Indicated time point: newly diagnosed GD, antithyroid drugs for less than 3 months. Researchers made the TCR library from RNA that was extracted from PBMCs. EDTA tubes received about 10 milliliters of collected peripheral blood. Another study also made use of these data, one on T cells in Graves' hyperthyroidism and ophthalmopathy. From that paper: Stable disease denoted Graves' hyperthyroidism without ophthalmopathy progression within 18 months. Patients showing uncontrolled infection, other autoimmune disease, pregnancy or lactation were ineligible. Every diagnosis used clinical symptoms, serum thyroxine and TRAb, thyroid ultrasound and orbital computed tomography.

The clonotype comes from a woman aged 50 to 60 with Graves disease. The sample here was peripheral blood mononuclear cells (PBMCs), taken at new diagnosis, from a patient treated with antithyroid drugs. The chain has TRBV11-2 and TRBJ2-1, with D tentatively TRBD1 (5 bases). The CDR3 DNA sequence: TGTGCCAGCAGCTTAAGGGGCCGGCCGGTGGATGAGCAGTTCTTC. Residues: CASSLRGRPVDEQFF. The variable domain in full, with the rest retrieved from reference TRBV11-2 and TRBJ2-1, is EAGVAQSPRYKIIEKRQSVAFWCNPISGHATLYWYQQILGQGPKLLIQFQNNGVVDDSQLPKDRFSAERLKGVDSTLKIQPAKLEDSAVYLCASSLRGRPVDEQFFGPGTRLTVL.